One sample yielded the 28 T cell receptor beta chains listed below, sequenced in a study of blood T cells in healthy people across ages. It was with a sample-barcoded 5' primer and a J-beta primer mix that a second PCR of about 7 to 12 cycles was run. TCRdb called the 5' RACE reads again in MiXCR, with one record for every CDR3 protein. The sample shows more than 550,000 distinct CDR3 sequences, 22% of them seen only once. The sample taken for sequencing was blood. Receptors originate from a man between 65 and 85 years old in good health.

V and J are TRBV18 and TRBJ1-3, with unresolved D. V lost 0 bases and J lost 7, with 4 bases in between. CDR3 size: 12 residues. Per the germline V gene, CDR1 is KGHSH and CDR2 is LQKENI. The CDR3 region has the DNA TGTGCCAGCTCACCACCACGGAACACCATATATTTT. Amino acid sequence: CASSPPRNTIYF.

The CDR3 nucleotides read TGTGCCAGCAGCTTTTCTTTGGCGGTAATTGACTATGGCTACACCTTC. It codes for CASSFSLAVIDYGYTF. The chain carries TRBV7-9 and TRBJ1-2; D uncertain. The germline V gene encodes CDR1 SEHNR and CDR2 FQNEAQ (reference sequence). The V end lost 3 bases, the J end lost 3 bases, and 17 bases lay between the germline ends. The CDR3 length is 16 residues.

The chain employs TRBV30 and TRBJ2-5; D possibly corresponds to TRBD1 (5 bases). Germline V gene data show CDR1 as GTSNPN and CDR2 as SVGIG (reference sequence). This CDR3 has 13 amino acids. With 4 bases removed from V and 1 base from J, the gap between germline ends came to 10 bases. CDR3 protein: CAWTQGPQETQYF. For the CDR3, the DNA is TGTGCCTGGACCCAGGGCCCCCAAGAGACCCAGTACTTC.

The chain carries TRBV6-5 and TRBJ2-1; 8 positions agree with TRBD2. Germline lookup yields CDR1 MNHEY and CDR2 SVGAGI. V lost 6 bases and J lost 10; bases outside the gene matches: 11. The CDR3 is 14 amino acids. DNA of the CDR3: TGTGCCAGCAGGGTCGGACTAGCAGGGAAAGAGCAGTTCTTC. Encoded protein: CASRVGLAGKEQFF.

Only a few counts were recorded for this clonotype. V gene TRBV7-2 combines with J gene TRBJ1-1; D may be TRBD1 (6 bases). This CDR3 is 15 amino acids long. Trimming stripped 4 bases from V and 1 base from J, with 13 bases between. Per the germline V gene, CDR1 is SGHTA and CDR2 is FQGNSA. CDR3 in amino acids: CASSYQGLANTEAFF. CDR3 in DNA: TGTGCCAGCAGCTACCAGGGGTTGGCGAACACTGAAGCTTTCTTT.

This clonotype appeared a single time. The chain couples TRBV6-6 to TRBJ1-3; D is uncertain. Trimming stripped 2 bases from V and 3 bases from J, with 14 bases between. CDR3 length: 16 residues. Germline-derived CDR1 and CDR2 are MNHNY and SVGAGI (reference sequence). The CDR3, as DNA: TGTGCCAGCAGTTACCTACGAGGTGGGGTTGGAAACACCATATATTTT. As protein: CASSYLRGGVGNTIYF.

This clonotype was observed a few times. The chain uses TRBV10-3 and TRBJ1-5; 8 bases align to TRBD1. The V gene's germline CDR1 is ENHRY and CDR2 SYGVKD. Trimming cost V 3 bases and J 2 bases; bases outside gene matches: 9. The CDR3 spans 17 residues. The CDR3: CAISEARAGGRNQPQHF. In DNA, the CDR3 is TGTGCCATCAGTGAAGCAAGGGCAGGGGGCCGCAATCAGCCCCAGCATTTT.

This rearrangement joins TRBV12-3 or TRBV12-4 to TRBJ2-7; 11 bases are shared with TRBD2. The J segment lost 3 bases and the V segment lost 6 bases, leaving 7 bases of the junction unmatched. The CDR3 runs 15 residues. CDR3 nucleotides: TGTGCCAGCAGCCAACTAGCGGGGGTTTTCTACGAGCAGTACTTC. Its protein is CASSQLAGVFYEQYF.

The chain couples TRBV29-1 to TRBJ2-1; D remains unclear. The CDR3 runs to 13 residues. The germline V gene encodes CDR1 SQVTM and CDR2 ANQGSEA. The V end lost 6 bases, the J end lost 6 bases, and 15 bases lay between the germline ends. The CDR3 region has the DNA TGCAGCGTAGGGCATCCCGCGGCCAATGAGCAGTTCTTC. It yields the protein CSVGHPAANEQFF.

The J gene is TRBJ2-5, the V gene TRBV6-6, with a possible D match to TRBD1 (6 bases). Trimming shortened V by 6 bases and J by 2 bases, and 16 bases separated the two germline ends. The CDR3 sequence is 15 residues long. The germline V gene encodes CDR1 MNHNY and CDR2 SVGAGI (reference sequence). The CDR3 reads CASSDHRDTQETQYF. CDR3 DNA sequence: TGTGCCAGCAGCGACCACCGGGACACTCAAGAGACCCAGTACTTC.

Only one count was recorded for this clonotype. The chain joins TRBV28 to TRBJ2-5, with 9 nucleotides matching TRBD2. Judging by the DNA end, TRBJ2-7 fits better; the J call may be wrong. Per germline, CDR1 MDHEN and CDR2 SYDVKM. The CDR3 is made up of 18 amino acids. CDR3 amino acids: CASSLPSGGNKLSHEQYF. The CDR3 DNA reads as TGTGCCAGCAGTCTGCCGAGCGGGGGGAATAAATTAAGCCACGAGCAGTACTTC.

The rearrangement uses TRBV5-1 and TRBJ2-5, with D possibly being TRBD2 (5 bases). CDR1 is SGHRS and CDR2 is YFSETQ in the germline V gene. The V and J ends lost 0 bases and 4 bases respectively, with 10 bases between them. The CDR3 contains 14 residues. The CDR3 nucleotides are TGCGCCAGCAGCTTGGCCCCGGGGTCAGAGACCCAGTACTTC. Encoded protein: CASSLAPGSETQYF.

This clonotype appeared a few times. The gene calls are TRBV5-1 and TRBJ2-5; TRBD2 aligns across 10 bases. V was pared by 1 base and J by 5 bases, with 8 bases of the junction left unmatched. CDR3 length equals 16 residues. Germline assignment: CDR1 SGHRS and CDR2 YFSETQ. Here the CDR3 reads CASSLLVAGGTETQYF. Written as DNA, the CDR3 is TGCGCCAGCAGCTTGCTGGTAGCGGGAGGAACTGAGACCCAGTACTTC.

This clonotype occurred a few times. The V gene is TRBV12-3 or TRBV12-4, the J gene TRBJ2-5, with 9 positions matching TRBD2. The end of the DNA aligns better with TRBJ2-1, so the J call may be wrong. CDR3 size: 15 residues. The CDR3 bases are TGTGCCAGCAGTCCCCTAGCGGGACTCTACAATGAGCAGTTCTTC. Its protein is CASSPLAGLYNEQFF.

The CDR3 region is CASSLDGSPYNEQFF. The CDR3 DNA reads as TGCGCCAGCAGCTTGGACGGGAGCCCTTACAATGAGCAGTTCTTC. The genes are TRBV5-1 and TRBJ2-1, with D tentatively TRBD2 (6 bases). The V end was cut by 0 bases, the J end by 4 bases, with 11 bases between. CDR1 SGHRS and CDR2 YFSETQ come from the germline V gene. This CDR3 is built from 15 residues.

In its sample, this clonotype was seen a few times. V gene TRBV29-1 combines with J gene TRBJ1-2; 8 bases are shared with TRBD1. The CDR3 runs to 12 residues. The germline V gene encodes CDR1 SQVTM and CDR2 ANQGSEA. Trimming at V came to 6 bases and at J to 8 bases, leaving 8 bases not matched to a gene. The CDR3, as DNA: TGCAGCGTGGAGACAGGGGTTGAAGGCTACACCTTC. Translating gives CSVETGVEGYTF.

The table lists this clonotype with a few counts. The V gene is TRBV20-1, the J gene TRBJ2-1; tentative D call: TRBD2 (7 bases). Germline-derived CDR1 and CDR2 are DFQATT and SNEGSKA (reference sequence). V lost 6 bases to trimming and J lost 6 bases, with 21 bases between them. The CDR3 loop spans 15 amino acids. CDR3 amino acids: CSATQGLAVPNEQFF. The CDR3 DNA reads as TGCAGTGCGACCCAGGGGCTAGCGGTCCCCAATGAGCAGTTCTTC.

This clonotype has only a few counts. The chain employs TRBV7-2 and TRBJ1-4; 9 nucleotides agree with TRBD1. This CDR3 spans 15 amino acids. Trimming cost V 3 bases and J 1 base; bases outside gene matches: 0. Germline loops: CDR1 SGHTA, CDR2 FQGNSA. The CDR3 region is CASSLDRGTNEKLFF. In DNA, the CDR3 is TGTGCCAGCAGCTTGGACAGGGGAACTAATGAAAAACTGTTTTTT.

This clonotype came up a few times. The chain recombines TRBV4-3 with TRBJ1-1; no firm D call. The germline gives CDR1 LGHNA, CDR2 YSLEER. Trimming left V 0 bases short and J 10 bases short, with 15 bases between. The length of the CDR3 is 14 residues. CDR3 protein: CASSQDSWIRVAFF. CDR3 DNA: TGCGCCAGCAGCCAAGATTCGTGGATCCGGGTAGCTTTCTTT.

J is TRBJ2-2 and V is TRBV20-1; no firm D call. Germline V CDR1 and CDR2: DFQATT, SNEGSKA (reference sequence). This CDR3 has 12 amino acids. V shed 5 bases and J shed 6 bases, with 10 bases lying between them. The DNA for the CDR3 is TGCAGTGCTTTAAAGGGCTCCGGGGAGCTGTTTTTT. This encodes CSALKGSGELFF.

The table lists this clonotype with a few counts. The rearrangement links TRBV3-1 to TRBJ2-1; 13 nucleotides match TRBD2. From germline, CDR1 is LGHDT and CDR2 YNNKEL (reference sequence). The CDR3 sequence is 15 residues long. Trimming cost V 4 bases and J 10 bases; bases outside gene matches: 7. The CDR3 nucleotides read TGTGCCAGCAGCCCCGGGACTAGCGGGACCCTGGAGCAGTTCTTC. It specifies CASSPGTSGTLEQFF.

This clonotype has a handful of counts. The gene calls are TRBV7-9 and TRBJ1-1, with D perhaps matching TRBD1 (5 bases). V gave up 1 base and J gave up 8 bases, with 14 bases separating them. The CDR3 contains 14 residues. Germline V gene data show CDR1 as SEHNR and CDR2 as FQNEAQ (reference sequence). CDR3 amino acids: CASSLGQTRGEAFF. CDR3 sequence (DNA): TGTGCCAGCAGCTTAGGACAGACGAGGGGCGAAGCTTTCTTT.

This clonotype appeared a few times. This chain joins TRBV10-3 and TRBJ2-5, with TRBD1 matching 10 bases. This CDR3 is 14 amino acids long. The V gene's germline CDR1 is ENHRY and CDR2 SYGVKD. After removal of 6 bases from V and 2 bases from J, the junction contained 3 bases not matched to a gene. The CDR3 loop reads CAISDRGLQETQYF. The DNA for the CDR3 is TGTGCCATCAGCGACAGGGGGCTTCAAGAGACCCAGTACTTC.

The V call is TRBV29-1, the J call TRBJ2-1; 12 bases map to TRBD1. Germline assignment: CDR1 SQVTM and CDR2 ANQGSEA. Unmatched junction bases numbered 8, after V lost 6 bases and J lost 8 bases. This CDR3 comprises 14 residues. The CDR3 protein is CSVTGTGGLYEQFF. The CDR3 DNA sequence: TGCAGCGTCACCGGGACAGGGGGCTTGTATGAGCAGTTCTTC.

The sample holds a few counts of this clonotype. This chain links TRBV6-1 with TRBJ2-3, with unresolved D. Between the trimmed V and J ends, which lost 2 bases and 4 bases, there was a span of 7 bases. CDR3 length: 13 amino acids. Germline V lookup: CDR1 MNHNS, CDR2 SASEGT. In DNA, the CDR3 is TGTGCCAGCAGTGAATACGCGGCAGATACGCAGTATTTT. This translates into CASSEYAADTQYF.

This clonotype was observed a handful of times. V usage is TRBV20-1 and J usage is TRBJ2-7; unclear D gene. CDR1 and CDR2 from the germline V gene are DFQATT and SNEGSKA (reference sequence). The V and J ends lost 1 base and 5 bases respectively, with 6 bases between them. The CDR3 length is 11 residues. The CDR3 region has the DNA TGCAGTGCTAGAGTGGGCCACGAGCAGTACTTC. Amino acids: CSARVGHEQYF.

Written as DNA, the CDR3 is TGTGCCAGCAGTTACGGGCGGGACAGGGGGAGAGATGGCTACACCTTC. As protein: CASSYGRDRGRDGYTF. The J gene is TRBJ1-2, the V gene TRBV6-2 or TRBV6-3; 11 positions match TRBD1. The CDR3 is 16 amino acids. V gave up 2 bases and J gave up 6 bases; unmatched junction bases: 8. Germline CDR1 is MNHEY and CDR2 is SVGEGT.

This clonotype has just a few counts. J is TRBJ1-2 and V is TRBV7-9; maybe TRBD1 (5 bases). V was pared by 2 bases and J by 12 bases, with 10 bases between. Germline V gives CDR1 SEHNR, CDR2 FQNEAQ (reference sequence). CDR3 length: 11 residues. CDR3: CASSLTGVNTF. Here the CDR3 DNA reads TGTGCCAGCAGCTTAACGGGGGTCAACACCTTC. Based on the CDR3 plus reference TRBV7-9 and TRBJ1-2, the full variable domain is DTGVSQNPRHKITKRGQNVTFRCDPISEHNRLYWYRQTLGQGPEFLTYFQNEAQLEKSRLLSDRFSAERPKGSFSTLEIQRTEQGDSAMYLCASSLTGVNTFGSGTRLTVV.